This T cell receptor beta chain was captured in a study of blood T cells in healthy people across ages. The second PCR ran about 6 to 12 cycles with a sample-barcoded 5' primer and J-beta primers. Each CDR3 protein is one row after TCRdb ran MiXCR on the 5' RACE reads. The table lists about 680,000 distinct CDR3 sequences, roughly 50% of them singletons. A note on this clonotype: The antigen remains unidentified.

Trimming stripped 3 bases from V and 7 bases from J, with 4 bases between. Per germline, CDR1 MNHEY and CDR2 SMNVEV (reference sequence). The CDR3 length is 12 residues. Study results and limitations: Samples with more naive T cells showed higher observed beta diversity. Calculation of diversity from one million T cells yielded estimates considered to be underestimates.

The receptor was isolated from a woman aged 55-70 years in good health. Sequenced material: blood. The genes are TRBV27 and TRBJ1-6; no firm D call. The CDR3: CASSFQNSPLHF. CDR3 nucleotide sequence: TGTGCCAGCAGTTTTCAGAATTCACCCCTCCACTTT.